This T cell receptor (beta chain) was identified in a study of Ad26.COV2.S vaccination and SARS-CoV-2 variants. Regarding this clone: Its target is not known.

The repertoire was sequenced with immunoSEQ multiplex PCR; TCRdb's copy has only in-frame clones and lacks some. The sample lists almost 400,000 clones, 75% to 90% seen once, with 1.5% to 2% in the top ten. Trimming removed 3 bases from V and 5 bases from J, with 7 bases in between. Germline V gene sequence: CDR1 MDHEN, CDR2 SYDVKM. The CDR3 is 12 amino acids. The treatment is: around 19 received Ad26.COV2.S at low or high dose, single or two shots; 5 received placebo; per-sample allocation not given. Sampling was performed 63 days after the first vaccine or placebo injection. Study results and caveats: Reports say spike-specific CD8+ and CD4+ T cell responses covered substantial breadth after vaccination.

The receptor was derived from a person between 18 and 65 years old who received the Ad26.COV2.S COVID-19 vaccine or a placebo. The chain recombines TRBV28 with TRBJ2-5; D ambiguous. Here the sequenced sample was peripheral blood, taken in a trial of Ad26.COV2.S vaccine versus placebo. CDR3 nucleotide sequence: TGTGCCAGCAGTTTGAAGTTGGAGACCCAGTACTTC. Protein sequence: CASSLKLETQYF.